The 20 T cell receptor beta chains in this list originate from one sample, sequenced in a study of blood T cell repertoires in COVID-19. Method: immunoSEQ multiplex PCR; TCRdb's copy keeps in-frame clones and lacks some. The table shows about 54,000 clones, with around 87% occurring only once. The sample was peripheral blood. These receptors originate from a man aged 50 to 59 with active COVID-19.

The genes are TRBV28 and TRBJ2-1; D is possibly TRBD1 (6 bases). CDR1 is MDHEN, CDR2 SYDVKM, per germline. The CDR3 sequence is 15 residues long. Trimming left V 3 bases short and J 5 bases short, with 14 bases between. The CDR3, as DNA: TGTGCCAGCAGTTTTGGGCAGGGGTCGGACAATGAGCAGTTCTTC. The encoded protein is CASSFGQGSDNEQFF.

The J gene is TRBJ1-2, the V gene TRBV9; 7 positions agree with TRBD1. Germline V gene data show CDR1 as SGDLS and CDR2 as YYNGEE. CDR3 length: 14 residues. The V gene end was trimmed by 0 bases and the J gene end by 2 bases; junction bases not matched to a gene: 1. The CDR3: CASSVGTGNYGYTF. CDR3 nucleotide sequence: TGTGCCAGCAGCGTAGGGACAGGCAACTATGGCTACACCTTC. Full variable domain (outside the CDR3, taken from reference TRBV9 and TRBJ1-2): DSGVTQTPKHLITATGQRVTLRCSPRSGDLSVYWYQQSLDQGLQFLIQYYNGEERAKGNILERFSAQQFPDLHSELNLSSLELGDSALYFCASSVGTGNYGYTFGSGTRLTVV.

The CDR3 loop reads CASSYGPPGLYNYGYTF. The CDR3 DNA sequence: TGTGCCAGCAGCTATGGCCCTCCTGGGCTATACAACTATGGCTACACCTTC. This chain joins TRBV5-6 and TRBJ1-2; D is unresolved. The CDR3 has 17 residues. Germline lookup yields CDR1 SGHDT and CDR2 YYEEEE. The germline V and J ends were trimmed by 3 bases and 2 bases, with 20 bases remaining between them.

The chain employs TRBV5-4 and TRBJ1-1; D remains ambiguous. Germline loops: CDR1 SGHNT, CDR2 YYREEE (reference sequence). V was cut by 4 bases and J by 0 bases, with 7 bases left in between. The CDR3 consists of 13 residues. CDR3: CASSGQLNTEAFF. The CDR3, as DNA: TGTGCCAGCAGCGGGCAGTTGAACACTGAAGCTTTCTTT. Using reference TRBV5-4 and TRBJ1-1 for the parts outside the CDR3, the full variable domain is ETGVTQSPTHLIKTRGQQVTLRCSSQSGHNTVSWYQQALGQGPQFIFQYYREEENGRGNFPPRFSGLQFPNYSSELNVNALELDDSALYLCASSGQLNTEAFFGQGTRLTVV.

J is TRBJ1-6 and V is TRBV7-2, with a possible D match to TRBD1 (5 bases). Germline CDR1 and CDR2: SGHTA and FQGNSA. The CDR3 sequence is 13 residues long. The germline V and J ends were trimmed by 8 bases and 5 bases, with 10 bases remaining between them. The CDR3 DNA sequence: TGTGCCAGCTTAACAGGAGATAATTCACCCCTCCACTTT. Translated, it gives CASLTGDNSPLHF.

This clone was observed a handful of times. V usage is TRBV3-1 (or the pseudogene TRBV3-2) and J usage is TRBJ2-7; 9 nucleotides line up with TRBD2. J gave up 7 bases and V 3 bases, and 13 bases lay outside the gene matches. Germline values: CDR1 LGHDT, CDR2 YNNKEL (reference sequence). This CDR3 spans 16 amino acids. The CDR3, as DNA: TGTGCCAGCAGCCATCGCAGGCGCGGGAGGGCCCGGGAGCAGTACTTC. It is translated as CASSHRRRGRAREQYF.

The chain combines TRBV19 with TRBJ1-5; 10 bases are a match to TRBD1. The V and J ends lost 6 bases and 6 bases, in that order; junction bases with no gene match: 2. CDR1 is LNHDA, CDR2 SQIVND, per germline (reference sequence). This CDR3 is built from 13 residues. The DNA of the CDR3 is TGTGCCAGTAGAGGGACAGGGGTTCAGCCCCAGCATTTT. Protein product: CASRGTGVQPQHF. Together with reference TRBV19 and TRBJ1-5, the CDR3 gives the full variable domain: DGGITQSPKYLFRKEGQNVTLSCEQNLNHDAMYWYRQDPGQGLRLIYYSQIVNDFQKGDIAEGYSVSREKKESFPLTVTSAQKNPTAFYLCASRGTGVQPQHFGDGTRLSIL.

The chain recombines TRBV7-9 with TRBJ2-7; D unresolved. This CDR3 is 13 amino acids long. Germline CDR1 reads SEHNR; CDR2 reads FQNEAQ (reference sequence). The V end lost 5 bases, the J end lost 5 bases, and 13 bases lay between the germline ends. CDR3: CASSPLLSDEQYF. The CDR3 DNA is TGTGCCAGCAGCCCCCTCTTGAGTGACGAGCAGTACTTC. Complete variable domain (other parts from reference TRBV7-9 and TRBJ2-7): DTGVSQNPRHKITKRGQNVTFRCDPISEHNRLYWYRQTLGQGPEFLTYFQNEAQLEKSRLLSDRFSAERPKGSFSTLEIQRTEQGDSAMYLCASSPLLSDEQYFGPGTRLTVT.

This clone was counted once. This chain uses TRBV7-6 with TRBJ2-2; D unresolved. This CDR3 spans 15 amino acids. V dropped 0 bases and J dropped 3 bases, with 8 bases sitting between them. Germline CDR1 reads SGHVS; CDR2 reads FNYEAQ. The CDR3 DNA sequence: TGTGCCAGCAGCTTAGCCGGGTACGACACCGGGGAGCTGTTTTTT. Translating it yields CASSLAGYDTGELFF.

This chain connects TRBV2 to TRBJ1-2, with TRBD1 matching over 7 bases. The J segment lost 7 bases and the V segment lost 5 bases, leaving 7 bases of the junction unmatched. The V gene's germline CDR1 is SNHLY and CDR2 FYNNEI. The CDR3 spans 13 residues. DNA for the CDR3: TGTGCCAGCAGTTTGTTAAACAGGGGTGGCTACACCTTC. Amino acids: CASSLLNRGGYTF.

This chain joins TRBV30 and TRBJ2-1, with D possibly TRBD2 on 5 matching bases. CDR1 GTSNPN and CDR2 SVGIG come from the germline V gene (reference sequence). Trimming pared 0 bases from V and 9 bases from J, leaving 12 bases between. The CDR3 totals 13 residues. CDR3 bases: TGTGCCTGGAGTGTAGAACTAGTCATTGAGCAGTTCTTC. Its translation is CAWSVELVIEQFF.

The gene calls are TRBV7-5 and TRBJ2-7; the table's D gene call, TRBD2, was not cross checked with the DNA. TRBV7-5 is a pseudogene locus. The CDR3 has 14 residues. In DNA form, the CDR3 reads TGTGTCAGAAGCCTCGCAACACTAAGCTACGAGCAGTACTTC. It is translated as CVRSLATLSYEQYF.

The J gene is TRBJ1-1, the V gene TRBV5-4; TRBD1 is a possible D gene (5 bases). Germline-derived CDR1 and CDR2 are SGHNT and YYREEE (reference sequence). CDR3 length: 13 amino acids. The V gene lost 5 bases and the J gene lost 5 bases, with 13 bases spanning the gap. CDR3 in amino acids: CASSLGRDTEAFF. The DNA for the CDR3 is TGTGCCAGCAGTCTGGGCAGGGATACTGAAGCTTTCTTT.

The chain couples TRBV4-2 to TRBJ2-1; the match to TRBD2 covers 9 bases. Germline lookup yields CDR1 LGHNA and CDR2 YNFKEQ. Germline trimming cut 0 bases from V and 7 bases from J; bases unmatched to any gene: 7. This CDR3 has 16 amino acids. This chain's CDR3 is CASSQDWASGMNEQFF. The CDR3 DNA sequence: TGTGCCAGCAGCCAAGATTGGGCTAGCGGGATGAATGAGCAGTTCTTC.

The CDR3 DNA reads TGTGCCTGGAGTGTACAGGGGCGAGAGACCCAGTACTTC. Translating gives CAWSVQGRETQYF. The chain combines TRBV30 with TRBJ2-5; 7 bases align to TRBD1. The CDR3 extends over 13 amino acids. With 0 bases clipped from V and 4 bases from J, the junction kept 2 bases outside the gene matches. Germline V gene lookup returns CDR1 GTSNPN and CDR2 SVGIG (reference sequence).

This clone showed up just a few times. The chain is built from TRBV10-1 and TRBJ1-1, with D hard to call. Germline CDR1 reads WNHNN; CDR2 reads SYGVQD (reference sequence). CDR3 length equals 14 residues. The V gene lost 3 bases and the J gene lost 5 bases, with 13 bases spanning the gap. CDR3 DNA sequence: TGCGCCAGCAGTGACGAAGGATGGAGGACTGAAGCTTTCTTT. Translated, it gives CASSDEGWRTEAFF.

This chain links TRBV27 with TRBJ2-1; 8 bases agree with TRBD1. CDR1 MNHEY and CDR2 SMNVEV come from the germline V gene (reference sequence). The trim removed 3 bases at V and 0 bases at J, leaving 7 bases unmatched. The CDR3 length is 17 residues. In DNA, the CDR3 is TGTGCCAGCAGTTTCCTCGGACAGGGTAGCTCCTACAATGAGCAGTTCTTC. Translating it yields CASSFLGQGSSYNEQFF.

The rearrangement links TRBV28 to TRBJ1-2; no firm D call. V lost 7 bases and J lost 3, with 15 bases in between. CDR3 length: 14 amino acids. Looked up from germline, CDR1 is MDHEN and CDR2 is SYDVKM. DNA for the CDR3: TGTGCCAGCAAAATTCTTGGTGGAGACTATGGCTACACCTTC. It codes for CASKILGGDYGYTF.

V is TRBV30 and J is TRBJ2-3; 9 bases match TRBD2. CDR1 and CDR2 from the germline V gene are GTSNPN and SVGIG (reference sequence). This CDR3 has 13 residues. Trimming removed 4 bases from V and 6 bases from J; junction bases left unmatched: 5. The CDR3 coding sequence is TGTGCCTGGACCCCTAGCGGGACCGATACGCAGTATTTT. It translates to CAWTPSGTDTQYF.

V is TRBV5-1 and J is TRBJ2-5, with 8 positions matching TRBD1. The CDR3 covers 14 residues. Trimming cost V 4 bases and J 2 bases; bases outside gene matches: 4. Germline V gene data show CDR1 as SGHRS and CDR2 as YFSETQ. DNA of the CDR3: TGCGCCAGCAGCCGACAGGGGTATCAAGAGACCCAGTACTTC. Translating it yields CASSRQGYQETQYF.